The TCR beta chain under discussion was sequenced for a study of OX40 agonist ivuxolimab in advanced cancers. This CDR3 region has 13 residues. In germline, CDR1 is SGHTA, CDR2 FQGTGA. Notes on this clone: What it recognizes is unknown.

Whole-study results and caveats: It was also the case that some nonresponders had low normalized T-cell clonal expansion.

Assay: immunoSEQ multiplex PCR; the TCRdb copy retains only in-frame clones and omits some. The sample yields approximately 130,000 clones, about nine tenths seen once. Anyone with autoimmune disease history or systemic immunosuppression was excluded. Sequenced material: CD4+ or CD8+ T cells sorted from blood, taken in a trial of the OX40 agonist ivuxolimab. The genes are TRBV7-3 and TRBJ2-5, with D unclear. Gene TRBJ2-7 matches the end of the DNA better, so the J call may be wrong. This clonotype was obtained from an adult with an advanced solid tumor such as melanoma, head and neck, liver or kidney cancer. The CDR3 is CASSLSHAGEQYF. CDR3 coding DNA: TGTGCCAGCAGCTTAAGCCACGCCGGCGAGCAGTACTTC.